This T cell receptor beta chain was profiled in a study of regulatory T cells in long-lasting Graves disease. Documented time point: persistent/refractory GD, antithyroid drugs over 5 years with positive TRAb. With RNA extracted from PBMCs as input, the TCR library was made. Building of the TCR beta libraries involved iRepertoire HTBI primers and Arm-PCR of CDR3 regions. TCRdb re-analysed the multiplex PCR reads in MiXCR, keeping a single row per CDR3 protein. The data show nearly 350,000 distinct CDR3 sequences, roughly a fifth seen once. Comment on this clonotype: Antigen: not known.

Findings of the study overall: Thyroid tissue was not sampled; only peripheral blood was.

Here the sequenced sample was peripheral blood mononuclear cells (PBMCs), taken when the disease was refractory, from a patient treated with antithyroid drugs. This TCR was sampled from a female donor with Graves disease.

CDR3 protein: CASSPLFGTEYGYTF. The CDR3 nucleotides are TGTGCCAGCAGCCCGCTCTTCGGGACGGAATATGGCTACACCTTC. This chain links TRBV12-3 or TRBV12-4 with TRBJ1-2, with a tentative D call TRBD1 (5 bases). Trimming left V 6 bases short and J 5 bases short, with 19 bases between. CDR3 length: 15 amino acids.